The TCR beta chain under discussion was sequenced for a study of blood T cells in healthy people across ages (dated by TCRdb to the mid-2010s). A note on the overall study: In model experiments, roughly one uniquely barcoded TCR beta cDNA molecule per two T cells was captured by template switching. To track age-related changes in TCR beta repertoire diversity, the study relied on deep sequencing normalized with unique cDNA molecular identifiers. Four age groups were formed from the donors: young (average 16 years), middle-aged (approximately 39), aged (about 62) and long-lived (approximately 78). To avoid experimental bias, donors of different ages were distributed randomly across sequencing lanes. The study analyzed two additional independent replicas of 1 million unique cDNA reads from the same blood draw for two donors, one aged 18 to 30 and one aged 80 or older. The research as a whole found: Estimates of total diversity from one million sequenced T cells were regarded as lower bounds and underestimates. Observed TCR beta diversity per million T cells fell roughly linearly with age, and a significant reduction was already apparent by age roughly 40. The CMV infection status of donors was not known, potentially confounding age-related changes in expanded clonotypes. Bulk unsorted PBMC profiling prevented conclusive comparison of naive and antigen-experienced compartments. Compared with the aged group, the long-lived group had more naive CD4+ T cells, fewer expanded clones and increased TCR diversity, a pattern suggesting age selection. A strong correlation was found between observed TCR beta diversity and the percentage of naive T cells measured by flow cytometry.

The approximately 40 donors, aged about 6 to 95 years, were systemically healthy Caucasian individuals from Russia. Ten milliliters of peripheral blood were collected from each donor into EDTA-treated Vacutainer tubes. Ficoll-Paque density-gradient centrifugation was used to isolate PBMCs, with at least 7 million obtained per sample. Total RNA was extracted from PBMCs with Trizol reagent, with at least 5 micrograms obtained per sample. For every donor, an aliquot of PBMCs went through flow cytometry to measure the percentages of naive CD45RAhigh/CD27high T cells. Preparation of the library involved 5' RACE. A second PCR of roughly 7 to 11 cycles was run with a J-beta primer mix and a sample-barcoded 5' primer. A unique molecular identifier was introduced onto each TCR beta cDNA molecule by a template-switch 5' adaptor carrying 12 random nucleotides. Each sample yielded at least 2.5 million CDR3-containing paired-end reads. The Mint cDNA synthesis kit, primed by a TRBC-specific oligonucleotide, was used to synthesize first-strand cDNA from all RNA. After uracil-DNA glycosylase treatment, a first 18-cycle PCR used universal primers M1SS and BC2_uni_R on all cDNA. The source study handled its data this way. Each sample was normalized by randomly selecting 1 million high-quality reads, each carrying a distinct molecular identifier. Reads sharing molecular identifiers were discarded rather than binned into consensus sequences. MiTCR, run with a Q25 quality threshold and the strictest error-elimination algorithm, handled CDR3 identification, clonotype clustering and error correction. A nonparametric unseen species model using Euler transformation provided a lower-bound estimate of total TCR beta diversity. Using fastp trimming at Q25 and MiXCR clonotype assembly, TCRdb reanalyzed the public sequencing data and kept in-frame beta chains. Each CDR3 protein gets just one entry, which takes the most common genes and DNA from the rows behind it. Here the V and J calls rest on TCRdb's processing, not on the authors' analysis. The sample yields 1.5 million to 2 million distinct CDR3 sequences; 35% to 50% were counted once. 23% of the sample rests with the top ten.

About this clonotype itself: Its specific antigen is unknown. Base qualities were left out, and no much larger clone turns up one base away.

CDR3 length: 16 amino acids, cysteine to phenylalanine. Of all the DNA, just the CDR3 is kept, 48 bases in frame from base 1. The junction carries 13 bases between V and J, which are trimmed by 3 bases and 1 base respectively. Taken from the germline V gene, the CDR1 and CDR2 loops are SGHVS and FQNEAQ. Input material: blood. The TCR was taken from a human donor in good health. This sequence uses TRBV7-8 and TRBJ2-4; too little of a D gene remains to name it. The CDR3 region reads CASSFGYNGAKNIQYF. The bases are TGTGCCAGCAGCTTTGGATATAACGGGGCCAAAAACATTCAGTACTTC.